Below, 21 T cell receptor beta chains from the same sample are listed, as sequenced in a study of graft-versus-host responses after intestinal transplantation. Processing of graft tissue released intraepithelial and lamina propria lymphocytes. Assay: immunoSEQ multiplex PCR; the TCRdb copy retains only in-frame clones and omits some. This table holds several thousand clones, 55% to 75% found once. The sequencing here drew on ileum tissue, taken 230 to 240 days after intestinal transplantation. These receptors were obtained from a human patient who received an intestinal transplant, so some T cells may come from the graft donor.

The chain joins TRBV11-2 to TRBJ2-1; possible D gene TRBD2, 6 bases. Trimming took off 5 bases at V and 6 bases at J, with 17 bases between the two ends. CDR3 length: 15 residues. Germline V gene lookup returns CDR1 SGHAT and CDR2 FQNNGV. The CDR3 loop reads CASSNSVRDSNEQFF. The CDR3 DNA is TGTGCCAGCAGCAATAGTGTCCGGGACTCCAATGAGCAGTTCTTC.

CDR3 sequence: CASSLTSDTEAFF. In DNA, the CDR3 is TGTGCCAGCAGCTTAACGAGTGACACTGAAGCTTTCTTT. V usage is TRBV7-3 and J usage is TRBJ1-1; D remains ambiguous. The CDR3 has 13 residues. Deletions cut 0 bases from V and 3 bases from J, with 5 bases between. CDR1 SGHTA and CDR2 FQGTGA come from the germline V gene.

CDR3 amino acids: CASSPTFGGGYDTQYF. In nucleotides, the CDR3 is TGCGCCAGCAGCCCTACCTTCGGGGGAGGATACGATACGCAGTATTTT. The rearrangement links TRBV4-1 to TRBJ2-3; possible D gene TRBD2, 6 bases. With 4 bases removed from V and 6 bases from J, the gap between germline ends came to 20 bases. Germline V gene lookup returns CDR1 MGHRA and CDR2 YSYEKL. The length of the CDR3 is 16 residues.

V usage is TRBV28 and J usage is TRBJ1-1; D gene unclear. Trimming pared 7 bases from V and 2 bases from J, leaving 29 bases between. The CDR3 covers 19 residues. Germline-derived CDR1 and CDR2 are MDHEN and SYDVKM. The CDR3: CASNPLTIQMGRLNTEAFF. The DNA for the CDR3 is TGTGCCAGCAATCCTCTTACAATACAGATGGGTCGGCTCAACACTGAAGCTTTCTTT.

CDR3 residues: CASSETSGGTYEQYV. CDR3 DNA sequence: TGTGCCAGCAGCGAGACTAGCGGGGGGACTTACGAGCAGTACGTC. The chain joins TRBV11-2 to TRBJ2-7, with 13 nucleotides matching TRBD2. This CDR3 is 15 amino acids long. V trimming: 5 bases; J trimming: 4 bases; junction bases outside the gene matches: 5. The germline gives CDR1 SGHAT, CDR2 FQNNGV.

This chain connects TRBV4-2 to TRBJ2-2; perhaps D is TRBD1 or TRBD2 (5 bases each). CDR1 and CDR2 (germline): LGHNA, YNFKEQ. V was shortened by 3 bases and J by 7 bases, with 9 bases between the two germline ends. The CDR3 sequence is 13 residues long. This CDR3 reads CASSHSGSGELFF. The CDR3 DNA reads TGTGCCAGCAGCCATTCAGGGAGCGGGGAGCTGTTTTTT.

The chain carries TRBV11-3 and TRBJ1-2, with unresolved D. Trimming took off 5 bases at V and 8 bases at J, with 21 bases between the two ends. The CDR3 consists of 15 residues. Per the germline V gene, CDR1 is SGHNT and CDR2 is YENEEA. CDR3 region: CASSLGKSPYVGYTF. The CDR3 DNA sequence: TGTGCCAGCAGCCTGGGGAAGAGCCCCTATGTAGGCTACACCTTC.

The V and J genes are TRBV6-6 and TRBJ2-3; D is unclear. V was pared by 8 bases and J by 0 bases, with 18 bases between. Germline CDR1 reads MNHNY; CDR2 reads SVGAGI (reference sequence). The CDR3 spans 16 residues. CDR3 loop: CASAQTLGKSTDTQYF. For the CDR3, the DNA is TGTGCCAGCGCCCAGACTTTGGGGAAGAGCACAGATACGCAGTATTTT.

This clone has more than one count but fewer than ten. The CDR3 is CASSATGLDTDTQYF. The CDR3, as DNA: TGTGCCAGCAGCGCGACTGGACTGGACACAGATACGCAGTATTTT. The genes are TRBV9 and TRBJ2-3, with TRBD2 as a possible D gene (5 bases). The V end lost 3 bases, the J end lost 2 bases, and 13 bases lay between the germline ends. Per germline, CDR1 SGDLS and CDR2 YYNGEE. CDR3 length equals 15 residues.

This chain connects TRBV7-8 to TRBJ2-1, with 11 bases that match TRBD1. J was trimmed by 1 base and V by 4 bases; bases with no gene match: 6. Germline-derived CDR1 and CDR2 are SGHVS and FQNEAQ. The CDR3 spans 17 residues. CDR3 sequence: CASSSRTGGFSYNEQFF. Here the CDR3 DNA reads TGTGCCAGCAGCTCTCGGACAGGGGGCTTTTCCTACAATGAGCAGTTCTTC.

The chain combines TRBV28 with TRBJ1-1, with D possibly matching TRBD1 (5 bases). This CDR3 is 12 amino acids long. Germline CDR1 and CDR2: MDHEN and SYDVKM. V shed 6 bases and J shed 5 bases, with 10 bases lying between them. This chain's CDR3 is CASSPRVTEAFF. CDR3 bases: TGTGCCAGCAGCCCCAGGGTGACTGAAGCTTTCTTT.

The CDR3, as DNA: TGTGCCAGCAGTCGGGACAGATTCCTTGAAAAACTGTTTTTT. It yields the protein CASSRDRFLEKLFF. The J gene is TRBJ1-4, the V gene TRBV28, with 7 bases aligning to TRBD1. With 5 bases clipped from V and 7 bases from J, the junction kept 7 bases outside the gene matches. CDR3 length: 14 amino acids. Germline V gives CDR1 MDHEN, CDR2 SYDVKM.

V usage is TRBV28 and J usage is TRBJ1-1, with D possibly TRBD1 on 5 matching bases. The CDR3 covers 14 residues. The V end was cut by 3 bases, the J end by 8 bases, with 16 bases between. Germline V CDR1 and CDR2: MDHEN, SYDVKM. CDR3 DNA sequence: TGTGCCAGCAGTTTCAGGGAGACGGCCAGGGAAGCTTTCTTT. Translation: CASSFRETAREAFF.

The chain links TRBV27 to TRBJ1-6; no reliable D call. CDR1 is MNHEY and CDR2 is SMNVEV in the germline V gene (reference sequence). CDR3 length: 16 amino acids. V lost 6 bases, J lost 0 bases, and 12 bases lay in between. CDR3: CASSSHQSSYNSPLHF. The CDR3 bases are TGTGCCAGCAGCAGTCACCAGAGCTCCTATAATTCACCCCTCCACTTT.

This clone occurred a few times. The CDR3 protein is CASSQGGSGQETQYF. The CDR3 DNA sequence: TGCGCCAGCAGCCAAGGCGGGAGCGGTCAAGAGACCCAGTACTTC. J is TRBJ2-5 and V is TRBV4-1; 7 nucleotides align to TRBD2. V trimming: 1 base; J trimming: 2 bases; junction bases outside the gene matches: 4. This CDR3 spans 15 amino acids. CDR1 is MGHRA and CDR2 is YSYEKL in the germline V gene.

The chain links TRBV7-8 to TRBJ2-7, with 7 bases fitting TRBD1. CDR3 length: 14 residues. Trimming removed 5 bases from V and 3 bases from J; junction bases left unmatched: 7. Germline V gives CDR1 SGHVS, CDR2 FQNEAQ. The DNA for the CDR3 is TGTGCCAGCAGCCCCGAGGGGGCGAACTACGAGCAGTACGTC. As protein: CASSPEGANYEQYV.

V is TRBV27 and J is TRBJ2-3; the match to TRBD1 covers 9 bases. This CDR3 spans 16 amino acids. Trimming cost V 8 bases and J 3 bases; bases outside gene matches: 12. Germline V lookup: CDR1 MNHEY, CDR2 SMNVEV (reference sequence). Here the CDR3 DNA reads TGTGCCAGCGGTACGTTCCGGGACAGGGCTACAGATACGCAGTATTTT. Amino acid sequence: CASGTFRDRATDTQYF.

A word on this clone: Other DNA sequences of this sample code for an identical CDR3. V gene TRBV7-2 combines with J gene TRBJ2-5; possible D gene TRBD1, 6 bases. The CDR3 is made up of 15 amino acids. The germline V and J ends were trimmed by 1 base and 2 bases, with 11 bases remaining between them. Germline V gene lookup returns CDR1 SGHTA and CDR2 FQGNSA. CDR3 in amino acids: CASSLGGGPQETQYF. The CDR3 DNA sequence: TGTGCCAGCAGCTTAGGAGGGGGACCTCAAGAGACCCAGTACTTC. The complete variable domain, with remaining parts taken from reference TRBV7-2 and TRBJ2-5, reads GAGVSQSPSNKVTEKGKDVELRCDPISGHTALYWYRQSLGQGLEFLIYFQGNSAPDKSGLPSDRFSAERTGGSVSTLTIQRTQQEDSAVYLCASSLGGGPQETQYFGPGTRLLVL.

The gene calls are TRBV7-9 and TRBJ2-3; tentative D call: TRBD1 (6 bases). V lost 3 bases, J lost 4 bases, and 14 bases lay in between. This CDR3 region has 15 residues. Per germline, CDR1 SEHNR and CDR2 FQNEAQ (reference sequence). The CDR3: CASSFWHRAADTQYF. The CDR3, as DNA: TGTGCCAGCAGCTTTTGGCACAGGGCGGCAGATACGCAGTATTTT.

The chain is built from TRBV18 and TRBJ1-2; tentative D call: TRBD1 (5 bases). The V gene lost 5 bases and the J gene lost 4 bases, with 20 bases spanning the gap. CDR1 KGHSH and CDR2 LQKENI come from the germline V gene. The CDR3 spans 16 residues. The chain's CDR3 is CASSERRGRGAYGYTF. In DNA form, the CDR3 reads TGTGCCAGCTCAGAGCGGAGAGGAAGGGGCGCCTATGGCTACACCTTC.

This chain connects TRBV18 to TRBJ2-7; no firm D call. Germline V gene lookup returns CDR1 KGHSH and CDR2 LQKENI. The CDR3 contains 13 residues. Trimming removed 3 bases at V and 3 bases at J, with 9 bases between. The CDR3 coding sequence is TGTGCCAGCTCACCCCAAGGGTACTACGAGCAGTACGTC. Translating gives CASSPQGYYEQYV.